This T cell receptor beta chain was identified in a study of cytotoxic CD8 clonotypes in ibrutinib-treated CLL. Data came from immunoSEQ multiplex PCR; TCRdb stores just in-frame clones and leaves some out. The sample includes roughly 250,000 clones, under 80% of them seen just once. Genomic DNA (about 2 micrograms) was obtained from cryopreserved PBMCs for construction of TCR beta libraries. This TCR was recovered from a human donor with chronic lymphocytic leukemia. The sample here was PBMCs, taken after 24 months of ibrutinib treatment.

The CDR3 nucleotides read TGTGCCAGCAGCCGGGACGGTCCTTCCTATGGCTACACCTTC. It encodes CASSRDGPSYGYTF. The gene calls are TRBV28 and TRBJ1-2; weak D call: TRBD1 (5 bases). V lost 6 bases and J 4 bases, leaving 15 bases between the germline ends. The CDR3 has 14 residues. Per the germline V gene, CDR1 is MDHEN and CDR2 is SYDVKM.